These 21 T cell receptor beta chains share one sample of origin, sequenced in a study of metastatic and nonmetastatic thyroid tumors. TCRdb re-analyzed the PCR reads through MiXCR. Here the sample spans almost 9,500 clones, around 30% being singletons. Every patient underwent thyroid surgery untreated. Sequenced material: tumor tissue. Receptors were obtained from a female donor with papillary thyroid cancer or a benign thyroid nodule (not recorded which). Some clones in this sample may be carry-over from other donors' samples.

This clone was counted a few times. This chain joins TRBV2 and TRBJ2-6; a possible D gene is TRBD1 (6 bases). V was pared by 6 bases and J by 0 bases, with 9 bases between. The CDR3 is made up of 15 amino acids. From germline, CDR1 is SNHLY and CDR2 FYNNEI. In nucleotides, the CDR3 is TGTGCCAGCAGGAGGGACATCTCTGGGGCCAACGTCCTGACTTTC. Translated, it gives CASRRDISGANVLTF.

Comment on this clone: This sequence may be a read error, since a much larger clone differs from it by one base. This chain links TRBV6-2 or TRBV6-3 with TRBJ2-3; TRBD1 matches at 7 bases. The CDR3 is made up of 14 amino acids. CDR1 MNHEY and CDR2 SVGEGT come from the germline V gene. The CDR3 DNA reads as TGTGCCAGCAGTTTCACAGGGGCCACATATACGCAGTGTTTT. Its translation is CASSFTGATYTQCF.

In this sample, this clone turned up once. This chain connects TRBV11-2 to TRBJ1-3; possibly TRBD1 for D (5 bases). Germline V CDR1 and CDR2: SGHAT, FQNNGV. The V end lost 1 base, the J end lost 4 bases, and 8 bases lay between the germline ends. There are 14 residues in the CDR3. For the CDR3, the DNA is TGTGCCAGCAGCTTAGGAGGGGCAGGAAACACCATATATTTT. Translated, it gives CASSLGGAGNTIYF.

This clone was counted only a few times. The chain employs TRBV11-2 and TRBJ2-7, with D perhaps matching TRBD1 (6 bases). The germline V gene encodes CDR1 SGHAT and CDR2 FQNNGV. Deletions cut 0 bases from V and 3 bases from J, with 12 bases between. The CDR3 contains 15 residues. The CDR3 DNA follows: TGTGCCAGCAGCTTAGATCTAGGGGGATTCTACGAGCAGTACGTC. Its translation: CASSLDLGGFYEQYV.

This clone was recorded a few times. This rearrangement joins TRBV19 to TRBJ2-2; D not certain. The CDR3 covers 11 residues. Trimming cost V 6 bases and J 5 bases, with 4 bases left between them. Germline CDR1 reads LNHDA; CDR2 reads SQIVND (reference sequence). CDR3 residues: CASRGTGELFF. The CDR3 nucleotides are TGTGCCAGTAGAGGAACCGGGGAGCTGTTTTTT.

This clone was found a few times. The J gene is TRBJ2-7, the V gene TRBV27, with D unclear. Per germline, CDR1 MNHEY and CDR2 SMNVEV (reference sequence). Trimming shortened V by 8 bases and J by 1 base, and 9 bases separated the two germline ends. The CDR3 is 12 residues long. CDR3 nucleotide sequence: TGTGCCAGCCGAACGGCTTCCTACGAGCAGTACTTC. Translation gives CASRTASYEQYF.

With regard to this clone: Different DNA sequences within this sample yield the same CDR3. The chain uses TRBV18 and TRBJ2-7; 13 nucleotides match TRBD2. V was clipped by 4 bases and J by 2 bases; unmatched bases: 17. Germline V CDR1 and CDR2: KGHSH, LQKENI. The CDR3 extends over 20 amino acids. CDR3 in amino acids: CASSLKGGSGLAGPTYEQYF. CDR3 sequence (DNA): TGTGCCAGCTCACTCAAAGGTGGGTCGGGACTAGCGGGACCTACCTACGAGCAGTACTTC. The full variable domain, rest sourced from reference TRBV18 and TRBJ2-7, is NAGVMQNPRHLVRRRGQEARLRCSPMKGHSHVYWYRQLPEEGLKFMVYLQKENIIDESGMPKERFSAEFPKEGPSILRIQQVVRGDSAAYFCASSLKGGSGLAGPTYEQYFGPGTRLTVT.

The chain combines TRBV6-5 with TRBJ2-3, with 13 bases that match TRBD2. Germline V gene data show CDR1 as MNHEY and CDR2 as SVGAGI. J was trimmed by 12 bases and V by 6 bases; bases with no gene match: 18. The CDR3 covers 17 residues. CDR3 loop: CASRPSHTSGRAWAQYF. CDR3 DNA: TGTGCCAGCAGGCCCTCCCATACTAGCGGGAGGGCTTGGGCTCAGTATTTT.

The CDR3 coding sequence is TGTGCCAGGAACCAACTAGGATCCCCCTACGAGCAGTACTTC. Protein product: CARNQLGSPYEQYF. V and J are TRBV6-2 or TRBV6-3 and TRBJ2-7; tentatively, D is TRBD2 (5 bases). This CDR3 comprises 14 residues. CDR1 and CDR2 (germline): MNHEY, SVGEGT. Trimming cost V 9 bases and J 2 bases, with 17 bases left between them.

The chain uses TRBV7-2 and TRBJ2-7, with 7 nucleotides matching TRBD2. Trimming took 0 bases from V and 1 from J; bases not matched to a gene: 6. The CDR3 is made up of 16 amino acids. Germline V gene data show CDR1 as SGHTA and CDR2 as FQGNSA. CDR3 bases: TGTGCCAGCAGCTTAGCCAGCGGGACTTTATCCTACGAGCAGTACTTC. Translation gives CASSLASGTLSYEQYF.

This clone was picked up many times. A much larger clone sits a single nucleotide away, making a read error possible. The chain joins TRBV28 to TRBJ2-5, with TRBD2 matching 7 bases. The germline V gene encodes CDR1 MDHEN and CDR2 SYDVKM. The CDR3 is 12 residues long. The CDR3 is CASGFGRKTQYF. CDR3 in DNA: TGTGCCAGCGGTTTCGGGAGGAAGACCCAGTACTTC.

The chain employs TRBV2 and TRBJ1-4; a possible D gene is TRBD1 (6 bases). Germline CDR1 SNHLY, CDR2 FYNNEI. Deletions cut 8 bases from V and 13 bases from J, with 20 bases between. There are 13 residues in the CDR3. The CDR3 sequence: CASGEQGGLRLFF. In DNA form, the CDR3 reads TGTGCCAGCGGGGAACAGGGAGGGTTGAGACTGTTTTTT.

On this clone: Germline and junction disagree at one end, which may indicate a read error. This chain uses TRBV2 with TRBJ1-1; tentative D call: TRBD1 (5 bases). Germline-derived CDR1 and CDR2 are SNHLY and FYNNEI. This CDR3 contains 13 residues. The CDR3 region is CASRIDRSTEAFF. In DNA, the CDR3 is TGTGCCAGCCGGATTGACAGATCCACTGAGGCTTTCTTT.

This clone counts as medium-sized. The CDR3 reads CASSRSGEDTQYF. The CDR3 coding sequence is TGTGCCAGCAGCCGTAGCGGGGAGGATACGCAGTATTTT. The chain joins TRBV11-3 to TRBJ2-3, with 8 bases matching TRBD2. With 5 bases clipped from V and 6 bases from J, the junction kept 4 bases outside the gene matches. This CDR3 is built from 13 residues. Germline CDR1 is SGHNT and CDR2 is YENEEA.

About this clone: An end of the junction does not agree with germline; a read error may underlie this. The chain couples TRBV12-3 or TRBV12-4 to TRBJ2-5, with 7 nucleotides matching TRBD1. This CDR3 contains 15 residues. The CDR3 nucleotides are TGTGCCACCAGTTTAAAAACGGGACAGCAAGAGACCCAGTACTTC. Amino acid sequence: CATSLKTGQQETQYF.

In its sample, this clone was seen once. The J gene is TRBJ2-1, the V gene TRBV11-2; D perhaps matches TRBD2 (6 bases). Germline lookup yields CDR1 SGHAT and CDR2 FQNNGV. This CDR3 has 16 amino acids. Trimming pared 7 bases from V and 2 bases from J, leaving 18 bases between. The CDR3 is CASIPRFGGAYNEQFF. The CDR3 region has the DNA TGTGCCAGCATCCCCCGATTTGGCGGGGCCTACAATGAGCAGTTCTTC.

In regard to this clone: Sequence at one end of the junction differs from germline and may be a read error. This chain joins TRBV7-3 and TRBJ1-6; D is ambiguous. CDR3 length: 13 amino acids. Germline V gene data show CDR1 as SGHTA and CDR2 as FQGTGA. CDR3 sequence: CASSPSGDSHLHF. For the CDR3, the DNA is TGTGCCAGCAGCCCGAGTGGGGATTCACACCTCCACTTT. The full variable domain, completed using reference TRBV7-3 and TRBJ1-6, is GAGVSQTPSNKVTEKGKYVELRCDPISGHTALYWYRQSLGQGPEFLIYFQGTGAADDSGLPNDRFFAVRPEGSVSTLKIQRTERGDSAVYLCASSPSGDSHLHFGNGTRLTVT.

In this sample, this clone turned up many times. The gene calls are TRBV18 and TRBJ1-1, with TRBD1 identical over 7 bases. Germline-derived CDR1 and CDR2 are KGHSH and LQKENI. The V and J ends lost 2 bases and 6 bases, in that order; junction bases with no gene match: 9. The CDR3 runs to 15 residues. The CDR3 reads CASSPKQGSEAEAFF. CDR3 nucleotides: TGTGCCAGCTCACCAAAACAGGGGTCGGAGGCTGAAGCTTTCTTT. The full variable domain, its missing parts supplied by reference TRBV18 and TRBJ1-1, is NAGVMQNPRHLVRRRGQEARLRCSPMKGHSHVYWYRQLPEEGLKFMVYLQKENIIDESGMPKERFSAEFPKEGPSILRIQQVVRGDSAAYFCASSPKQGSEAEAFFGQGTRLTVV.

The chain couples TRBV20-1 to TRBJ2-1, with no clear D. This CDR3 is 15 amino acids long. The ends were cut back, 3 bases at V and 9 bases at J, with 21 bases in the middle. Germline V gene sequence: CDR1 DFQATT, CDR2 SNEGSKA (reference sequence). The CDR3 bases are TGCAGTGCTAGGGTCGGATTCGCTGGTAGCCCTGAGCAGTTCTTC. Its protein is CSARVGFAGSPEQFF.

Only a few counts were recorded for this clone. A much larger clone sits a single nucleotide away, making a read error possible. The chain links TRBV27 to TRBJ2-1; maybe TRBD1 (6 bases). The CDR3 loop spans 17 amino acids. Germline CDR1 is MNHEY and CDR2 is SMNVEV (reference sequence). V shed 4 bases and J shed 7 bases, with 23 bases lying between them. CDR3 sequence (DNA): TGTGCCAGCAGTTCCCCCGAGACAGGACCCTTTGTAAATGAGCAGTTCTTC. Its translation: CASSSPETGPFVNEQFF.

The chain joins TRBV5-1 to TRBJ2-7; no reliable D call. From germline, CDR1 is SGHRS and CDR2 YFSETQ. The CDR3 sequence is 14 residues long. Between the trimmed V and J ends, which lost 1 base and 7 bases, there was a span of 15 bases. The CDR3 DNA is TGCGCCAGCAGCTTGCTACAGACCCTGGGGGAGCAGTACTTC. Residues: CASSLLQTLGEQYF.